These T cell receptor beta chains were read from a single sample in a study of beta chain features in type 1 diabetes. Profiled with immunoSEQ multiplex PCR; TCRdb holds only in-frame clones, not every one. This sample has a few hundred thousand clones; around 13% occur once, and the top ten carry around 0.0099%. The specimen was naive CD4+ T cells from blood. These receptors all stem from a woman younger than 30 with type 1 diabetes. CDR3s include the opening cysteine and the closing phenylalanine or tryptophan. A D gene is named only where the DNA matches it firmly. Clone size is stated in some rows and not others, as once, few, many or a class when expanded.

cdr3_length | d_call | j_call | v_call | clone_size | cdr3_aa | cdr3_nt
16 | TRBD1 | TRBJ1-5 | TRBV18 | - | CASSRAGTGLHQPQHF | TGTGCCAGCTCACGCGCCGGGACAGGACTTCATCAGCCCCAGCATTTT
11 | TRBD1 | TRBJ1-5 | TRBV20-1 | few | CSAQQGWAQHF | TGCAGTGCTCAACAGGGGTGGGCCCAGCATTTT
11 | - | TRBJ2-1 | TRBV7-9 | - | CASSLRQEQFF | TGTGCCAGCAGCCTGCGACAGGAGCAGTTCTTC
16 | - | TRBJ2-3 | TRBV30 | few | CAWSVLGRDFTDTQYF | TGTGCCTGGAGTGTACTCGGAAGGGACTTCACAGATACGCAGTATTTT
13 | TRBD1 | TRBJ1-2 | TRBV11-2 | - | CASSFDRENGYTF | TGTGCCAGCAGCTTTGACAGGGAGAATGGCTACACCTTC
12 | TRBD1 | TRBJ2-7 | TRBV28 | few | CASGLQGYEQYF | TGTGCCAGCGGATTACAGGGGTACGAGCAGTACTTC
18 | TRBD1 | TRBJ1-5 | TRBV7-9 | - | CASSPGGGEPSSNQPQHF | TGTGCCAGCAGCCCGGGAGGGGGCGAACCTTCTAGCAATCAGCCCCAGCATTTT
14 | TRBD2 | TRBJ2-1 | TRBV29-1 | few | CSGQTSGRKNEQFF | TGCAGCGGCCAGACTAGCGGGAGGAAGAATGAGCAGTTCTTC
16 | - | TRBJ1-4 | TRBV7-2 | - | CASSSGILGHGEKLFF | TGTGCCAGCAGCTCCGGGATTCTCGGGCATGGTGAAAAACTGTTTTTT
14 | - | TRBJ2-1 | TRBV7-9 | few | CASLRGGSYNEQFF | TGTGCCAGCCTCCGCGGAGGTTCCTACAATGAGCAGTTCTTC
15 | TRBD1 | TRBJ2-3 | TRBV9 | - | CASSRTGGFTDTQYF | TGTGCCAGCAGCCGTACAGGGGGATTCACAGATACGCAGTATTTT
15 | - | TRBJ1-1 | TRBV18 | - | CASSPNGGMNTEAFF | TGTGCCAGCTCACCAAATGGAGGGATGAACACTGAAGCTTTCTTT
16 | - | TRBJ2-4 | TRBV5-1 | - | CASSLAGTLVGNIQYF | TGCGCCAGCAGCTTGGCCGGGACATTAGTAGGAAACATTCAGTACTTC
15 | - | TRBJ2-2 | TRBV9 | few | CASSATTIITGELFF | TGTGCCAGCAGCGCGACTACCATTATCACCGGGGAGCTGTTTTTT
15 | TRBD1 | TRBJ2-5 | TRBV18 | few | CASSPGTGAQETQYF | TGTGCCAGCTCACCTGGGACAGGGGCTCAAGAGACCCAGTACTTC
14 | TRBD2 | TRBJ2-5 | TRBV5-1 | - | CASRPSGRGETQYF | TGCGCCAGCAGACCTAGCGGGAGAGGTGAGACCCAGTACTTC
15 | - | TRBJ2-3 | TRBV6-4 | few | CASSPQQAAADTQYF | TGTGCCAGCAGTCCTCAACAGGCGGCCGCAGATACGCAGTATTTT
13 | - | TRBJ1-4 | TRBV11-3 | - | CASSRDNREKLFF | TGTGCCAGCAGCCGGGACAATAGAGAAAAACTGTTTTTT
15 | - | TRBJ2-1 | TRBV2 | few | CASSRDLRGLNEQFF | TGTGCCAGCAGCCGAGACTTACGGGGTCTCAATGAGCAGTTCTTC
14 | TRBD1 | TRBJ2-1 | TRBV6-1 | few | CASRETGGYNEQFF | TGTGCCAGCAGGGAGACAGGGGGCTACAATGAGCAGTTCTTC
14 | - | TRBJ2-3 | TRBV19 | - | CASRSASEEDTQYF | TGTGCCAGTAGAAGTGCTAGCGAGGAAGATACGCAGTATTTT
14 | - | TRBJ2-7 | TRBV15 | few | CATSRGDSGYEQYF | TGTGCCACCAGCAGAGGGGACTCGGGTTACGAGCAGTACTTC
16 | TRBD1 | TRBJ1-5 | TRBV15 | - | CATSRDRAGGRQPQHF | TGTGCCACCAGCAGAGATCGGGCAGGGGGCAGGCAGCCCCAGCATTTT
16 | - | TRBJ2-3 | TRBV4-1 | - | CASSQVRALRTDTQYF | TGCGCCAGCAGCCAAGTGAGGGCCCTTAGAACAGATACGCAGTATTTT
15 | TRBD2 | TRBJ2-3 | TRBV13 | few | CASSKGLAVTDTQYF | TGTGCCAGCAGTAAGGGACTAGCGGTCACAGATACGCAGTATTTT
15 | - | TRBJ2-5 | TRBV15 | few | CATSRVSGVQETQYF | TGTGCCACCAGCAGAGTCAGCGGCGTTCAAGAGACCCAGTACTTC
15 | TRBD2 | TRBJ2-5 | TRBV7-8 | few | CASSIRLAYQETQYF | TGTGCCAGCAGCATCAGACTAGCCTACCAAGAGACCCAGTACTTC
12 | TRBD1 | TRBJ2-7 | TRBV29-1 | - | CSVLDRLSEQYF | TGCAGCGTTCTGGACAGGTTGAGCGAGCAGTACTTC
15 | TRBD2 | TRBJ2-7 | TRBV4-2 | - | CASRPLAGAAYEQYF | TGTGCCAGCCGTCCACTAGCGGGAGCTGCCTACGAGCAGTACTTC
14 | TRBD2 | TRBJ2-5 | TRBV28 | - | CASSFFAGEGTQYF | TGTGCCAGCAGTTTTTTTGCGGGAGAGGGGACCCAGTACTTC
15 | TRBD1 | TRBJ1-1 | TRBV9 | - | CASSGRDRGWTEAFF | TGTGCCAGCAGCGGCCGGGACAGGGGATGGACTGAAGCTTTCTTT
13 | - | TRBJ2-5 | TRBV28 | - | CASSLGTQETQYF | TGTGCCAGCAGTTTGGGGACTCAAGAGACCCAGTACTTC
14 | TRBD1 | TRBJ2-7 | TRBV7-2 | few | CASSRGQGGLEQYF | TGTGCCAGCAGCAGAGGACAGGGGGGTCTCGAGCAGTACTTC
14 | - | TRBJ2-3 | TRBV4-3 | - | CASSRGADSDTQYF | TGCGCCAGCAGCAGGGGCGCCGACTCAGATACGCAGTATTTT
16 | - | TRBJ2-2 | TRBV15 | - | CATSRNTGTVSGELFF | TGTGCCACCAGCAGGAACACAGGGACGGTGTCCGGGGAGCTGTTTTTT
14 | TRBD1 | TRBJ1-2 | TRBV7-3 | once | CASSPGTGVRGYTF | TGTGCCAGCAGCCCCGGGACAGGGGTGCGTGGCTACACCTTC
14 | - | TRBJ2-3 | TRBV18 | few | CASSPQGRKDTQYF | TGTGCCAGCTCGCCACAGGGGAGGAAAGATACGCAGTATTTT
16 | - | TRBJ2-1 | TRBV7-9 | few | CASSPVPRGRDNEQFF | TGTGCCAGCAGTCCAGTCCCGAGGGGGAGGGACAATGAGCAGTTCTTC
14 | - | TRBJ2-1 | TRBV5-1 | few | CASSLGDSYNEQFF | TGCGCCAGCAGCTTGGGAGACAGCTACAATGAGCAGTTCTTC
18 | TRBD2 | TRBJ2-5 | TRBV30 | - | CAWSQRRTSGRAPETQYF | TGTGCCTGGAGTCAACGACGGACTAGCGGGAGGGCCCCAGAGACCCAGTACTTC
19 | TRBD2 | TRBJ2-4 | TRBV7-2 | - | CASSPRGITSGSTKNIQYF | TGTGCCAGCAGCCCTAGGGGAATTACTAGCGGGAGTACCAAAAACATTCAGTACTTC
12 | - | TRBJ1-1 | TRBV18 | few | CASSPLGTEAFF | TGTGCCAGCTCACCCCTAGGCACTGAAGCTTTCTTT
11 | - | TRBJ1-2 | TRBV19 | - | CASSPGYGYTF | TGTGCCAGTAGCCCCGGCTATGGCTACACCTTC
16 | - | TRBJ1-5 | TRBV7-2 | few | CASSLGLSISGQPQHF | TGTGCCAGCAGCTTAGGTCTGAGTATTTCGGGTCAGCCCCAGCATTTT
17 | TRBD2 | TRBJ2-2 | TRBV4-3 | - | CASSQDVPLAVTGELFF | TGCGCCAGCAGCCAAGATGTGCCACTAGCGGTTACCGGGGAGCTGTTTTTT
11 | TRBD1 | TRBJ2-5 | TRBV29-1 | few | CSVESRGWLYF | TGCAGCGTTGAAAGCAGGGGGTGGCTGTACTTC
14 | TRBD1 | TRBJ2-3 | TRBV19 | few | CASTDRVDGDTQYF | TGTGCCAGTACCGACAGGGTCGATGGAGATACGCAGTATTTT
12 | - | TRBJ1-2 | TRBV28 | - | CAIAQGLNGYTF | TGTGCCATCGCACAGGGTTTAAATGGCTACACCTTC